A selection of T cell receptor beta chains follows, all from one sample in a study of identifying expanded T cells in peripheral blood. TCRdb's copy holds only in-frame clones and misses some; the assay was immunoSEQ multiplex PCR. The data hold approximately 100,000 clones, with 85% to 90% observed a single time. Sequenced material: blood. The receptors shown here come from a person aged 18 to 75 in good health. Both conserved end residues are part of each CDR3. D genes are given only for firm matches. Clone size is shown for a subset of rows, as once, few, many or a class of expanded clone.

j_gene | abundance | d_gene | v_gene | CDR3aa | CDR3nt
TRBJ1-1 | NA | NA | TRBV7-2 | CASSWLRVGAEAFF | TGTGCCAGCAGCTGGCTTCGAGTGGGGGCTGAAGCTTTCTTT
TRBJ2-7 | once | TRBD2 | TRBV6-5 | CASREGLAGGYEQYF | TGTGCCAGCAGAGAGGGACTAGCGGGGGGGTACGAGCAGTACTTC
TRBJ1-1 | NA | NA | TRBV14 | CASSQGRRVNTEAFF | TGTGCCAGCAGCCAAGGCCGCAGGGTGAACACTGAAGCTTTCTTT
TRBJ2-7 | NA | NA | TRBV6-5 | CASSYSGVSDSYEQYF | TGTGCCAGCAGTTACTCGGGGGTCTCGGACAGCTACGAGCAGTACTTC
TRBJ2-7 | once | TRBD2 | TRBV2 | CASGGLAGDKYF | TGTGCCAGCGGGGGACTAGCGGGAGATAAGTACTTC
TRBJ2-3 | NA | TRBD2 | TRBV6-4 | CASSDSSGGATDTQYF | TGTGCCAGCAGTGACTCGAGCGGGGGGGCTACAGATACGCAGTATTTT
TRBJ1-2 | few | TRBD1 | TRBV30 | CAWRGQGDGYTF | TGTGCCTGGAGAGGACAGGGGGATGGCTACACCTTC
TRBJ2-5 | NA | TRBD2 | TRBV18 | CASSPRGQTSVLETQYF | TGTGCCAGCTCACCACGAGGACAGACTAGCGTTCTAGAGACCCAGTACTTC
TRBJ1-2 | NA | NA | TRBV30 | CAWSAGGYTF | TGTGCCTGGAGTGCCGGCGGCTACACCTTC
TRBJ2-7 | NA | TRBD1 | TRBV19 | CASSSDDRAYEQYF | TGTGCCAGTAGTTCCGACGACAGGGCCTACGAGCAGTACTTC
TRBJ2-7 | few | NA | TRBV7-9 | CASSLGSYEQYF | TGTGCCAGCAGCTTAGGAAGTTACGAGCAGTACTTC
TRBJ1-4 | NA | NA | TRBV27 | CASSSRNEKLFF | TGTGCCAGCAGTTCTAGGAATGAAAAACTGTTTTTT
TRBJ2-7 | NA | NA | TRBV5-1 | CASSLGPAPAYEQYF | TGCGCCAGCAGCTTGGGTCCAGCCCCGGCCTACGAGCAGTACTTC
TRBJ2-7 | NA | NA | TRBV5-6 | CASSEGLRGPSSYEQYF | TGTGCCAGCAGCGAGGGACTCCGGGGGCCCTCATCCTACGAGCAGTACTTC
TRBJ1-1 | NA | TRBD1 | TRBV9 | CASSLYDRVGINTEAFF | TGTGCCAGCAGCCTTTATGACAGGGTTGGGATAAACACTGAAGCTTTCTTT
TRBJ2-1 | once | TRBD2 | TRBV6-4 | CASSGEASGDYNEQFF | TGTGCCAGCAGTGGAGAGGCTAGCGGGGATTACAATGAGCAGTTCTTC